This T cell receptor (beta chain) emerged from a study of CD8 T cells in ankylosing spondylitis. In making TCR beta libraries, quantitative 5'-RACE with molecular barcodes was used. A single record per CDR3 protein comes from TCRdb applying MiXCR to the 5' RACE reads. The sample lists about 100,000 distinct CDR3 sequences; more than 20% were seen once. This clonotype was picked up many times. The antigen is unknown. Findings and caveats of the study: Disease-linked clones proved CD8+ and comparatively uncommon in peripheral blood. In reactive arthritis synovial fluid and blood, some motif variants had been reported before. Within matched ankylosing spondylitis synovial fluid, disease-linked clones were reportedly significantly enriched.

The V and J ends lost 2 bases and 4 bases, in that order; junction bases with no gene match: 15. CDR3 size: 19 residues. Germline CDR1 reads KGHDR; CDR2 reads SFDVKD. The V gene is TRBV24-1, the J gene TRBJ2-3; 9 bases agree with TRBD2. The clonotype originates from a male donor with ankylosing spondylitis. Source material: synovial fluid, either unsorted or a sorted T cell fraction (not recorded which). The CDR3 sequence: CATSDSISGRGPVADTQYF. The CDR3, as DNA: TGTGCCACCAGTGATTCGATTAGCGGGAGAGGCCCTGTTGCAGATACGCAGTATTTT.